This T cell receptor (beta chain) is from a study of early T cells in non-severe SARS-CoV-2 infection. Across the whole study: The study sequenced bulk RNA from unsorted whole blood, with chains unpaired.

CDR1 and CDR2 from the germline V gene are DFQATT and SNEGSKA (reference sequence). The CDR3 sequence is 14 residues long. V was cut by 0 bases and J by 0 bases, with 9 bases left in between. Individual cDNA molecules were tagged with unique molecular identifiers. MiXCR was run by TCRdb on the 5' RACE reads, yielding one entry per CDR3 protein. The top ten hold under 10% of the sample, which has approximately 81,000 distinct CDR3 sequences, roughly 6% seen once. This clonotype was seen at least ten times. Its specificity is unknown. Study results and limitations: CD4 and private specificities were missed by VDJdb matching, which favored anti-spike CD8 responses.

The sample consisted of whole blood. The chain employs TRBV20-1 and TRBJ2-7; the D gene is possibly TRBD1 (5 bases). This sequence was found in an adult who was a healthcare worker with PCR-confirmed SARS-CoV-2 infection or an uninfected control (not recorded which). CDR3 region: CSAREDTSSYEQYF. The CDR3 DNA is TGCAGTGCTAGAGAGGACACGAGCTCCTACGAGCAGTACTTC.